The T cell receptor (beta chain) described here comes from a study of blood T cell repertoires in COVID-19. The assay was immunoSEQ multiplex PCR, and TCRdb's table has in-frame clones only and misses some. The table shows under 140,000 clones, with around 76% occurring only once. Trimming took 6 bases from V and 10 from J, leaving 18 bases between them. The germline V gene encodes CDR1 MNHEY and CDR2 SVGAGI. This CDR3 contains 13 residues. The chain uses TRBV6-5 and TRBJ1-1; D possibly corresponds to TRBD1 (6 bases). The sequence was collected from a woman over 75 with acute or convalescent COVID-19. Sequenced sample: peripheral blood. CDR3 nucleotides: TGTGCCAGCAGACGCTTCGGTGAAGGGGGAGCTTTCTTT. Translating gives CASRRFGEGGAFF.